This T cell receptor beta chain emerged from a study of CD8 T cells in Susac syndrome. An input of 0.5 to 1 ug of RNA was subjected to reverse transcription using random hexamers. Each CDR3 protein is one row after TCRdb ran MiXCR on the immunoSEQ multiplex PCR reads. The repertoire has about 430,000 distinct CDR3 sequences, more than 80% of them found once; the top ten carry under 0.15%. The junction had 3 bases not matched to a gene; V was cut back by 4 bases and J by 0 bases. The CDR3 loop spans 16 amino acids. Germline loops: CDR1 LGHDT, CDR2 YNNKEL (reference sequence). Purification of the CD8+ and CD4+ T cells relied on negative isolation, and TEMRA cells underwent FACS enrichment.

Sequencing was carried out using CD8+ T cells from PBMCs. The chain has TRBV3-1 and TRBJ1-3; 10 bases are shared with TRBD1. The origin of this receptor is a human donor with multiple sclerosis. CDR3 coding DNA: TGTGCCAGCAGCCCGGACAGGGGGACCTCTGGAAACACCATATATTTT. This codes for CASSPDRGTSGNTIYF.